Listed here is a single T cell receptor beta chain. What antigen it recognizes has not been identified. No base quality values were provided; no much bigger clone lies one nucleotide off. The sample comes from a study of chemoradiotherapy in HPV16-positive cancers (dated by TCRdb to about 2022). About the investigation overall: Candidate HPV-specific T-cell clones and common TCR motifs were defined through functional T-cell assays on cells from two HPV16-positive patients. The study asked whether T-cell immunity against the HPV oncoproteins E6 and E7 changes during chemoradiotherapy and whether it affects survival. TCR repertoires from more than 70 patients with HPV-related cancers were then used to track the candidate HPV-specific TCRs and motifs. What the research found in general, with its limitations: The functional definition of HPV-specific T cells was derived from only two HPV16-positive patients, and the survival association was reported for HPV16-positive patients. Expansion of candidate HPV-specific clones and E7-related TCR motifs was observed in the tumor microenvironment during treatment, whereas no such expansion was observed for non-HPV-specific T cells. Improved recurrence-free survival in HPV16-positive patients was associated with expansion of HPV-responsive T cells during chemoradiotherapy.

Repertoires were sampled repeatedly over the course of chemoradiotherapy, so clonal expansion could be followed in the tumor microenvironment. Library creation used the immunoSEQ multiplex PCR assay. In its TCRdb copy, this immuneACCESS table keeps in-frame sequences only and misses some clones. Where compared with another copy, unresolved V genes explain less than half of these, and the others have no known cause. The sample table shows roughly 6,100 clones, and roughly 73% are seen once. The top ten clonotypes cover under 30% of the sample. Specimen: tumor tissue, collected from a patient who underwent chemoradiotherapy. The sequence came from a human donor with HPV-associated anogenital cancer.

CDR3 protein: CASTEGGRNTEAFF. The nucleotides are TGTGCCAGCACCGAGGGGGGCAGGAACACTGAAGCTTTCTTT. Recombination joined TRBV27 with TRBJ1-1; perhaps TRBD1 is the D gene, with 6 bases matching. Relative to germline, V is 7 bases shorter and J is 1 base shorter, with 13 bases between their ends. CDR1 and CDR2, looked up from the germline V gene (reference sequence), are MNHEY and SMNVEV. The CDR3 has 14 amino acids, counting the end cysteine and phenylalanine. The CDR3 DNA has 42 bases and is translated from base 1.